These 8 T cell receptor beta chains were sequenced from one sample in a study of T cell clones after liver transplantation (dated by TCRdb to the late 2010s). Library preparation used the immunoSEQ multiplex PCR assay. The table comes from immuneACCESS by way of TCRdb, which keeps in-frame sequences with V and J called. Part of the clones is missing from these tables; in studies checked, under half for an unresolved V gene and the rest for unknown reasons. The sample table contains fewer than 85,000 clones; only one count was recorded for over 70% of them. The ten largest clones capture approximately 0.79% of the sample. The sample was CD4+ T cells from blood, taken 12 months after liver transplant. All receptors derive from a human patient who received a liver transplant. Some T cells may originate with the graft donor following a transplant.

A few counts support this clone. This chain links TRBV2 with TRBJ1-4; no clear D. The CDR3 spans 15 residues. In germline, CDR1 is SNHLY, CDR2 FYNNEI. With 4 bases removed from V and 0 bases from J, the gap between germline ends came to 9 bases. The CDR3 region has the DNA TGTGCCAGCAGTGGATACGGAGCAACTAATGAAAAACTGTTTTTT. Translated, it gives CASSGYGATNEKLFF.

The chain carries TRBV18 and TRBJ1-2, with a possible D match to TRBD1 (5 bases). Per germline, CDR1 KGHSH and CDR2 LQKENI. The CDR3 length is 16 residues. Trimming shortened V by 3 bases and J by 8 bases, and 22 bases separated the two germline ends. The CDR3 region has the DNA TGTGCCAGCTCACCGAACCAGGGACTCGTACTTATCGGCTACACCTTC. Translating gives CASSPNQGLVLIGYTF.

The chain carries TRBV9 and TRBJ1-1; D ambiguous. The CDR3 contains 15 residues. Trimming left V 3 bases short and J 1 base short, with 13 bases between. Looked up from germline, CDR1 is SGDLS and CDR2 is YYNGEE. CDR3 residues: CASSGTPNGNTEAFF. The CDR3 DNA follows: TGTGCCAGCAGCGGGACCCCCAACGGGAACACTGAAGCTTTCTTT.

The J gene is TRBJ2-5, the V gene TRBV27; D is possibly TRBD2 (6 bases). The CDR3 is 16 residues long. CDR1 is MNHEY, CDR2 SMNVEV, per germline (reference sequence). V shed 8 bases and J shed 4 bases, with 23 bases lying between them. CDR3 DNA sequence: TGTGCCAGCCGGGGGACGGATTCTGGATCTCCAGAGACCCAGTACTTC. It codes for CASRGTDSGSPETQYF.

The chain links TRBV5-1 to TRBJ2-5; either TRBD1 or TRBD2 may fit D (5 bases each). Trimming removed 5 bases from V and 5 bases from J, with 16 bases in between. This CDR3 region has 14 residues. The germline gives CDR1 SGHRS, CDR2 YFSETQ. Written as DNA, the CDR3 is TGCGCCAGCAGATACGGGGCGATGGAGGAGACCCAGTACTTC. It is translated as CASRYGAMEETQYF.

For the CDR3, the DNA is TGCGCCAGCAGCTTGGTGCAGGGCGCCGGGGAGCTGTTTTTT. Translated, it gives CASSLVQGAGELFF. The chain uses TRBV5-1 and TRBJ2-2, with a tentative D call TRBD1 (5 bases). V was clipped by 0 bases and J by 6 bases, with 9 bases between them. CDR1 SGHRS and CDR2 YFSETQ come from the germline V gene. This CDR3 spans 14 amino acids.

The chain combines TRBV5-8 with TRBJ2-7; 8 bases align to TRBD1. Germline V gene data show CDR1 as SGHTS and CDR2 as YDEGEE. V was pared by 4 bases and J by 6 bases, with 12 bases of the junction left unmatched. The CDR3 is 15 amino acids. CDR3 region: CASSPYRGSGREQYF. The CDR3 DNA sequence: TGTGCCAGCAGCCCTTACAGGGGGTCAGGCCGCGAGCAGTACTTC.

This rearrangement joins TRBV5-4 to TRBJ2-5; 8 bases line up with TRBD2. This CDR3 contains 14 residues. Per the germline V gene, CDR1 is SGHNT and CDR2 is YYREEE (reference sequence). V lost 2 bases to trimming and J lost 3 bases; unmatched junction nucleotides: 3. CDR3: CASSFRAGEETQYF. As DNA, the CDR3 is TGTGCCAGCAGCTTCAGAGCGGGGGAAGAGACCCAGTACTTC.